This T cell receptor beta chain derives from a study of T cells in Graves' hyperthyroidism and ophthalmopathy. RNA transcripts provided the source from which TCR beta CDR3 regions were amplified. HTBI primers were used for first-round RT-PCR of the TCR CDR3. TCRdb re-derived calls from the multiplex PCR reads in MiXCR, one entry per CDR3 protein. Here the sample spans roughly 700,000 distinct CDR3 sequences, 12% to 15% being singletons. This clonotype was observed a few times. Its specificity is not known. General study points: Appearing also in blood were most of the thyroid clonotypes expanded above 0.001.

Per the germline V gene, CDR1 is LNHNV and CDR2 is YYDKDF (reference sequence). This CDR3 is built from 17 residues. V lost 0 bases and J lost 8; bases outside the gene matches: 10. The origin of this receptor is a woman younger than 30 with Graves' hyperthyroidism. The sequenced sample was blood. J is TRBJ1-5 and V is TRBV15; 10 nucleotides match TRBD1. CDR3 protein: CATSRDGPTGGRKPQHF. The CDR3 DNA reads as TGTGCCACCAGCAGAGATGGGCCGACAGGGGGCAGGAAGCCCCAGCATTTT.